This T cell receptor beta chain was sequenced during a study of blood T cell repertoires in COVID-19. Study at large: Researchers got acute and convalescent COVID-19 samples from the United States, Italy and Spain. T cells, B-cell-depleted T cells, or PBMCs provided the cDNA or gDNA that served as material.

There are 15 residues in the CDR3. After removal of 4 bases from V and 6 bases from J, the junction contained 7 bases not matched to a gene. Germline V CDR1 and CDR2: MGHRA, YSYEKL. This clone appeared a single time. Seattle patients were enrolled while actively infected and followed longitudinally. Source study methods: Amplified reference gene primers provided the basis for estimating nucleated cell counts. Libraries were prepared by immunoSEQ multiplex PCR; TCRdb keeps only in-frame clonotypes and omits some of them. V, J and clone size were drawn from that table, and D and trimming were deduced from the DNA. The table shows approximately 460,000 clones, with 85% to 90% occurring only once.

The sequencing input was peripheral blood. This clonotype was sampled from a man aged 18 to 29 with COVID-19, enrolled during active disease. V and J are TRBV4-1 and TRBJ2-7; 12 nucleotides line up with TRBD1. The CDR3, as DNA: TGCGCCAGCAGCCCTCGGGACAGGGGGCAGGGCGAGCAGTACTTC. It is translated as CASSPRDRGQGEQYF.